This T cell receptor beta chain was recorded in a study of blood T cell repertoires in COVID-19 (dated by TCRdb to the early 2020s). Looking at the study overall: Samples covering the acute and convalescent phases of COVID-19 were provided by collaborators in the United States, Italy and Spain. The prospective study material was composed of cDNA or gDNA derived from T cells, B-cell-depleted T cells, or PBMCs. Subjects who had been exposed to COVID-19, were actively infected with it, or had recovered from it provided the deeply sampled blood TCRbeta repertoires that made up the dataset. The repertoires were released in a freely available public database meant as a resource for research on the immune response to SARS-CoV-2. The samples were drawn from the first 160 participants of the ongoing ImmuneRACE study and from 950 to 1,500 subjects provided by 6 global collaborators. A de-identified subject ID, COVID-19 status, age in years and sex were almost always included in the sample metadata. HLA class I and class II types, where available, came from metadata supplied by the sample provider rather than from assay-based typing.

Points the paper makes about the study in general: How much clinical and demographic metadata was included differed by source and by participant, and the metadata was provided uncurated.

TCRbeta CDR3 regions were amplified from genomic DNA using the immunoSEQ Assay, a bias-controlled multiplex PCR. The study's own analysis went as follows. Nucleated cell counts per sample were estimated from amplification of reference gene primers within the assay. Sequence reads were collapsed and filtered to measure the absolute abundance of every unique TCRbeta CDR3 rearrangement. Productive Simpson clonality was computed per sample as the square root of Simpson's diversity index over productive rearrangements. In its TCRdb copy, this immuneACCESS table keeps in-frame sequences only and misses some clones. Where compared with another copy, unresolved V genes explain less than half of these, and the others have no known cause. The DNA was the basis for D and trimming; V, J and clone size are from that table. This sample gives about 310,000 clones in total; 70% to 90% of them show up just once. Roughly a tenth of the sample goes to the ten largest clones.

Enrolling through a virtual design, the prospective study's participants ranged in age from roughly 18 to 89 years and lived across around 25 United States geographic areas. To assign participants to cohorts, the prospective study relied on clinical history that participants themselves reported in a screening survey and a study questionnaire. For ImmuneRACE Cohort 3, a participant was defined as recovered based on two consecutive negative NP/OP PCR tests, clearance by a healthcare professional, or resolution of symptoms. Each participant in the prospective study had whole blood, serum and a nasopharyngeal or oropharyngeal swab collected by mobile phlebotomists. Over an approximately two-month period, participants in the prospective study had the option of providing additional blood draws and questionnaires. Prospective study blood samples were shipped either frozen or at room temperature before DNA extraction.

For this chain, trimming is 3 bases at the V end and 4 bases at the J end, and the number of junction bases without a gene match is 5. The germline V gene encodes CDR1 SGHRS and CDR2 YFSETQ. From cysteine to phenylalanine, the CDR3 is 15 amino acids long. The CDR3 DNA has 45 bases and is translated from base 1. Regarding this clone: It has no known antigen specificity. Within one base of it there is no much larger clone, and no base qualities were kept.

In this chain, TRBV5-1 is recombined with TRBJ2-2, with 8 junctional bases fitting TRBD2. This clonotype was sampled from a middle-aged woman who had recovered from COVID-19. Sequenced sample: PBMCs or T cells enriched from blood (not recorded which). In nucleotide form, the sequence is TGCGCCAGCAGCTCTCAAGCGGGAGTCACCGGGGAGCTGTTTTTT. Its product reads: CASSSQAGVTGELFF. The CDR3 plus the reference TRBV5-1 and TRBJ2-2 genes for the other parts give the full variable domain: KAGVTQTPRYLIKTRGQQVTLSCSPISGHRSVSWYQQTPGQGLQFLFEYFSETQRNKGNFPGRFSGRQFSNSRSEMNVSTLELGDSALYLCASSSQAGVTGELFFGEGSRLTVL.